Below, 3 T cell receptor beta chains from the same sample are listed, as sequenced in a study of regulatory T cells in long-lasting Graves disease. Time point in this sample: persistent/refractory GD, antithyroid drugs over 5 years with positive TRAb. Isolated PBMC RNA provided the starting material for the TCR library. Libraries of TCR beta came from iRepertoire HTBI primers plus Arm-PCR of CDR3 regions. TCRdb re-analysed the multiplex PCR reads in MiXCR, keeping a single row per CDR3 protein. The sample consists of about 430,000 distinct CDR3 sequences, 21% of them appearing once. The sequencing used peripheral blood mononuclear cells (PBMCs), collected when the disease was refractory, from a patient treated with antithyroid drugs. These receptor sequences come from a female donor with Graves disease.

Ten or more counts support this clonotype. V usage is TRBV5-1 and J usage is TRBJ2-2; 8 bases are a match to TRBD1. The germline gives CDR1 SGHRS, CDR2 YFSETQ. The J segment lost 8 bases and the V segment lost 5 bases, leaving 8 bases of the junction unmatched. This CDR3 has 14 residues. CDR3 region: CASSSGTGGGELFF. The CDR3 region has the DNA TGCGCCAGCAGTTCCGGGACAGGAGGTGGGGAGCTGTTTTTT.

The CDR3 DNA is TGCGCCAGCAGCTTGGAGGCTAGCGGGAAGGGGAAGACCCAGTACTTC. It translates to CASSLEASGKGKTQYF. The chain links TRBV5-1 to TRBJ2-5; 9 bases match TRBD2. The CDR3 has 16 amino acids. Germline assignment: CDR1 SGHRS and CDR2 YFSETQ. Trimming at V came to 0 bases and at J to 6 bases, leaving 9 bases not matched to a gene.

This sequence joins TRBV6-1 and TRBJ2-1; D is undetermined. The germline V gene has CDR1 MNHNS and CDR2 SASEGT. The V gene lost 6 bases and the J gene lost 5 bases, with 14 bases spanning the gap. There are 14 residues in the CDR3. The CDR3 DNA is TGTGCCAGCAGGACGGCCCGGATCCACAATGAGCAGTTCTTC. Its protein is CASRTARIHNEQFF.